This note documents a single T cell receptor beta chain sequence. Its antigen remains unidentified. These data belong to a study of blood T cells in healthy people across ages. In the study overall: Every two T cells gave about one barcoded beta molecule via template switching.

A second PCR of roughly 6 to 12 cycles used a sample-barcoded 5' primer and a J-beta primer mix. TCRdb reanalysed the 5' RACE reads using MiXCR and keeps one entry per CDR3 protein. The sample consists of 650,000 to 1,000,000 distinct CDR3 sequences, roughly 34% of them appearing once. The V and J ends lost 6 bases and 5 bases respectively, with 22 bases between them. The CDR3 extends over 16 amino acids. Whole-study results and caveats: Relative to aged donors, long-lived donors carried more naive CD4+ cells and displayed higher diversity. Per million T cells, the diversity of TCR beta decreased roughly linearly as age advanced.

The rearrangement joins TRBV12-3 or TRBV12-4 to TRBJ2-5; D is possibly TRBD1 or TRBD2 (5 bases each). What was sequenced was blood. The receptor was isolated from a man between 18 and 35 years old in good health. CDR3 amino acids: CASSAPGPSLEETQYF. The CDR3, as DNA: TGTGCCAGCAGCGCCCCGGGACCCTCTCTGGAGGAGACCCAGTACTTC.